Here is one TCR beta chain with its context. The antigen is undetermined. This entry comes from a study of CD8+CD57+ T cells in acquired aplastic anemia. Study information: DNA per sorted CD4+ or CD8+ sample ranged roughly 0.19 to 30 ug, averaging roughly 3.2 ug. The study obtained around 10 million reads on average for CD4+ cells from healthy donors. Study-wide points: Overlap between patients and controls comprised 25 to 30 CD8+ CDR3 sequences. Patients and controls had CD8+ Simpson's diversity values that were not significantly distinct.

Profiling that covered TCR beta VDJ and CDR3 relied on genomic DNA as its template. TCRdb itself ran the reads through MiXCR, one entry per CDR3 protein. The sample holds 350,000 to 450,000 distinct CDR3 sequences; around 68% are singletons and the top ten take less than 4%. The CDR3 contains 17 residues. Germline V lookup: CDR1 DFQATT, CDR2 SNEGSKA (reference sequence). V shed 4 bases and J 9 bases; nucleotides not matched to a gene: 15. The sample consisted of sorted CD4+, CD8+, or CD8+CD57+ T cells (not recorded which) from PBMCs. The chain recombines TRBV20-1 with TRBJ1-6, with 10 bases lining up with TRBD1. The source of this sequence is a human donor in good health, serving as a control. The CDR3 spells CSAINPPGQGSSSPLHF. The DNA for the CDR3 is TGCAGTGCTATAAACCCTCCGGGACAGGGGAGCAGTTCACCCCTCCACTTT.